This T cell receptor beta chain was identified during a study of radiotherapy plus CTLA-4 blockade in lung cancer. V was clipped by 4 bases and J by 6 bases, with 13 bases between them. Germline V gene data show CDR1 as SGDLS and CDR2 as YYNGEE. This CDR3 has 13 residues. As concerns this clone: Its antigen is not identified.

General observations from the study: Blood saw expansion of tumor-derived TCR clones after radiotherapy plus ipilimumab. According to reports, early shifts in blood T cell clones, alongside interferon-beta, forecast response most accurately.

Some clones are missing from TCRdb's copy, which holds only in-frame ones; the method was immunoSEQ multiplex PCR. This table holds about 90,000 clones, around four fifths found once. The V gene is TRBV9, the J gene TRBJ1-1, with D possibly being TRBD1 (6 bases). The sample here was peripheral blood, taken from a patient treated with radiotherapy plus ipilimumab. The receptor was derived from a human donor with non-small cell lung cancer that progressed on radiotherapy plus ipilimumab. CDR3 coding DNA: TGTGCCAGCAGCCGACCGACAGGATCTGAAGCTTTCTTT. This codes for CASSRPTGSEAFF.